Listed below are T cell receptor beta chains from one sample, sequenced in a study of cytomegalovirus exposure and HLA in healthy donors. Sequenced by immunoSEQ multiplex PCR; TCRdb stores in-frame clones only, minus some. The sample lists about 130,000 clones, roughly 82% occurring once. Sequencing was carried out using PBMCs. All receptors come from a young woman in good health and CMV-seropositive. The CDR3 runs from the conserved cysteine through the conserved F or W. The order of the fields is D gene, clone size, V gene, J gene, CDR3 protein, CDR3 DNA. A D gene is named only where the DNA matches it firmly. The size entry is marked missing in some rows and otherwise reads once, few, many or a size class.

d_call: TRBD1; clone_size: NA; v_call: TRBV9; j_call: TRBJ1-2; cdr3_aa: CASSPDGTVYGYTF; cdr3_nt: TGTGCCAGCAGCCCCGACGGGACAGTCTATGGCTACACCTTC
d_call: NA; clone_size: NA; v_call: TRBV6-6; j_call: TRBJ1-2; cdr3_aa: CASTPGGGGRGYTF; cdr3_nt: TGTGCCAGCACCCCCGGGGGAGGGGGACGTGGCTACACCTTC
d_call: TRBD2; clone_size: once; v_call: TRBV2; j_call: TRBJ2-1; cdr3_aa: CASSGRGVEQFF; cdr3_nt: TGTGCCAGCAGTGGGCGGGGGGTGGAGCAGTTCTTC
d_call: NA; clone_size: NA; v_call: TRBV21-1; j_call: TRBJ2-7; cdr3_aa: CASSKFRSGNF; cdr3_nt: TGTGCCAGCAGCAAATTTCGCTCGGGTAACTTC
d_call: NA; clone_size: NA; v_call: TRBV7-8; j_call: TRBJ1-5; cdr3_aa: CASSLAQGSQPQHF; cdr3_nt: TGTGCCAGCAGCTTAGCACAGGGTTCTCAGCCCCAGCATTTT
d_call: NA; clone_size: NA; v_call: TRBV7-9; j_call: TRBJ2-5; cdr3_aa: CASSLVSLALVETQYF; cdr3_nt: TGTGCCAGCAGCTTAGTCTCTCTAGCGCTGGTAGAGACCCAGTACTTC
d_call: NA; clone_size: NA; v_call: TRBV14; j_call: TRBJ2-3; cdr3_aa: CASSQAIWAGTTDTQYF; cdr3_nt: TGTGCCAGCAGCCAAGCCATTTGGGCGGGGACCACAGATACGCAGTATTTT
d_call: TRBD2; clone_size: NA; v_call: TRBV9; j_call: TRBJ2-5; cdr3_aa: CASSGRLAGNQETQYF; cdr3_nt: TGTGCCAGCAGCGGTCGACTAGCGGGGAACCAAGAGACCCAGTACTTC
d_call: NA; clone_size: NA; v_call: TRBV6-1; j_call: TRBJ1-1; cdr3_aa: CASSEYRGMNTEAFF; cdr3_nt: TGTGCCAGCAGTGAATATCGAGGTATGAACACTGAAGCTTTCTTT
d_call: NA; clone_size: NA; v_call: TRBV6-5; j_call: TRBJ2-3; cdr3_aa: CASSPRISTDTQYF; cdr3_nt: TGTGCCAGCAGCCCCAGGATTAGCACAGATACGCAGTATTTT
d_call: TRBD1; clone_size: NA; v_call: TRBV25-1; j_call: TRBJ1-1; cdr3_aa: CASRSGQGVDTEAFF; cdr3_nt: TGTGCCAGCAGGTCCGGACAGGGGGTAGATACTGAAGCTTTCTTT